Presented here are 16 T cell receptor beta chains from one specimen sequenced in a study of blood T cell repertoires in COVID-19. Here immunoSEQ multiplex PCR was the method, and the copy in TCRdb shows in-frame clones only, minus some. In the table there are about 220,000 clones, roughly 85% of which are singletons. The sequenced sample consisted of peripheral blood. The receptors were gathered from a woman older than 75 with acute or convalescent COVID-19.

The CDR3 sequence: CASSLNGGVGEKLFF. The DNA for the CDR3 is TGTGCCAGCAGCCTCAACGGGGGGGTCGGTGAAAAACTGTTTTTT. The chain is built from TRBV4-2 and TRBJ1-4, with D tentatively TRBD1 (5 bases). V lost 4 bases to trimming and J lost 7 bases, with 16 bases between them. This CDR3 is built from 15 residues. The germline gives CDR1 LGHNA, CDR2 YNFKEQ.

The genes are TRBV6-6 and TRBJ1-1, with 8 bases identical to TRBD1. The V segment lost 2 bases and the J segment 5 bases; nucleotides outside the gene matches: 4. CDR1 is MNHNY, CDR2 SVGAGI, per germline (reference sequence). The CDR3 contains 14 residues. The CDR3 loop reads CASSYATGATEAFF. DNA for the CDR3: TGTGCCAGCAGTTACGCGACAGGGGCGACTGAAGCTTTCTTT.

The chain carries TRBV6-5 and TRBJ1-1, with 9 positions matching TRBD1. CDR1 and CDR2 from the germline V gene are MNHEY and SVGAGI. This CDR3 spans 14 amino acids. Unmatched junction bases numbered 2, after V lost 2 bases and J lost 4 bases. CDR3 region: CASSYQTGGTEAFF. DNA for the CDR3: TGTGCCAGCAGTTACCAGACAGGGGGCACTGAAGCTTTCTTT.

This rearrangement joins TRBV11-2 to TRBJ2-1; D ambiguous. Germline CDR1 reads SGHAT; CDR2 reads FQNNGV. This CDR3 is 14 amino acids long. V lost 2 bases to trimming and J lost 6 bases, with 11 bases between them. The DNA of the CDR3 is TGTGCCAGCAGCTTATCCGGTCCGGGCAATGAGCAGTTCTTC. It encodes CASSLSGPGNEQFF. The full variable domain, rest sourced from reference TRBV11-2 and TRBJ2-1, is EAGVAQSPRYKIIEKRQSVAFWCNPISGHATLYWYQQILGQGPKLLIQFQNNGVVDDSQLPKDRFSAERLKGVDSTLKIQPAKLEDSAVYLCASSLSGPGNEQFFGPGTRLTVL.

The J gene is TRBJ1-3, the V gene TRBV7-3, with D tentatively TRBD1 (6 bases). The germline gives CDR1 SGHTA, CDR2 FQGTGA. The length of the CDR3 is 14 residues. Between the trimmed V and J ends, which lost 5 bases and 2 bases, there was a span of 10 bases. DNA of the CDR3: TGTGCCAGCAGCCAACAGGGTGCTGGAAACACCATATATTTT. Its translation is CASSQQGAGNTIYF.

The chain joins TRBV20-1 to TRBJ1-2, with D uncertain. Trimming pared 3 bases from V and 4 bases from J, leaving 21 bases between. The CDR3 runs to 16 residues. CDR1 DFQATT and CDR2 SNEGSKA come from the germline V gene (reference sequence). DNA of the CDR3: TGCAGTGCTAGTGCCGGTCACGCGTTTCGTAGCTATGGCTACACCTTC. Translation gives CSASAGHAFRSYGYTF.

V is TRBV27 and J is TRBJ2-1; 8 bases line up with TRBD2. This CDR3 spans 19 amino acids. Germline loops: CDR1 MNHEY, CDR2 SMNVEV (reference sequence). Trimming removed 0 bases from V and 7 bases from J; junction bases left unmatched: 17. CDR3 protein: CASSLSLAPGGGTWNEQFF. In DNA, the CDR3 is TGTGCCAGCAGTTTATCCCTAGCTCCGGGCGGGGGGACCTGGAATGAGCAGTTCTTC.

The chain combines TRBV7-9 with TRBJ1-5, with 7 bases aligning to TRBD1. With V trimmed by 4 bases and J by 2 bases, 8 bases remained unmatched. This CDR3 comprises 16 residues. Looked up from germline, CDR1 is SEHNR and CDR2 is FQNEAQ (reference sequence). The CDR3 region has the DNA TGTGCCAGCAGCTCAAGGGAAGGACAGGGCAATCAGCCCCAGCATTTT. Translated, it gives CASSSREGQGNQPQHF.

The rearrangement uses TRBV4-1 and TRBJ1-1, with 7 bases aligning to TRBD1. Germline V gene lookup returns CDR1 MGHRA and CDR2 YSYEKL. This CDR3 contains 16 residues. The junction had 9 bases not matched to a gene; V was cut back by 0 bases and J by 5 bases. The CDR3 sequence: CASSQEGGPRVTEAFF. Here the CDR3 DNA reads TGCGCCAGCAGCCAAGAAGGGGGCCCCAGGGTTACTGAAGCTTTCTTT.

The J gene is TRBJ2-7, the V gene TRBV18; possibly TRBD1 for D (5 bases). Trimming pared 1 base from V and 7 bases from J, leaving 14 bases between. The CDR3 consists of 14 residues. From germline, CDR1 is KGHSH and CDR2 LQKENI. In DNA, the CDR3 is TGTGCCAGCTCACCACTTGGGGCTGTCTTGGAGCAGTACTTC. It codes for CASSPLGAVLEQYF.

This sequence joins TRBV13 and TRBJ1-2; 9 nucleotides align to TRBD1. This CDR3 is built from 18 residues. The V segment lost 1 base and the J segment 7 bases; nucleotides outside the gene matches: 16. Germline CDR1 is PRHDT and CDR2 is FYEKMQ (reference sequence). CDR3 in amino acids: CASSLEGTGRSRAAGYTF. In DNA, the CDR3 is TGTGCCAGCAGCTTAGAAGGGACAGGGCGCAGTCGGGCCGCTGGCTACACCTTC.

The chain combines TRBV19 with TRBJ1-3, with D unresolved. From germline, CDR1 is LNHDA and CDR2 SQIVND (reference sequence). The CDR3 has 15 residues. Trimming took off 5 bases at V and 2 bases at J, with 13 bases between the two ends. CDR3 in DNA: TGTGCCAGTAGTCCTGTTCGACAAGCTGGAAACACCATATATTTT. It specifies CASSPVRQAGNTIYF.

The chain has TRBV19 and TRBJ1-5, with 9 bases aligning to TRBD1. Per germline, CDR1 LNHDA and CDR2 SQIVND (reference sequence). The length of the CDR3 is 14 residues. The ends lost 5 bases at V and 5 bases at J; junction bases unmatched: 4. The CDR3 sequence is CASSPGTGYQPQHF. Written as DNA, the CDR3 is TGTGCCAGTAGTCCCGGGACAGGGTATCAGCCCCAGCATTTT.

The V call is TRBV18, the J call TRBJ2-7; D perhaps matches TRBD2 (6 bases). CDR3 size: 12 residues. Per germline, CDR1 KGHSH and CDR2 LQKENI. Trimming stripped 2 bases from V and 5 bases from J, with 7 bases between. The CDR3 is CASSPGGNEQYF. In DNA form, the CDR3 reads TGTGCCAGCTCACCAGGAGGGAACGAGCAGTACTTC.

The chain links TRBV2 to TRBJ1-2; D perhaps matches TRBD1 (5 bases). V was pared by 2 bases and J by 8 bases, with 15 bases between. CDR1 is SNHLY and CDR2 is FYNNEI in the germline V gene. This CDR3 comprises 14 residues. CDR3 loop: CASSESLRGSGYTF. In DNA form, the CDR3 reads TGTGCCAGCAGTGAATCTCTTAGGGGTAGCGGCTACACCTTC.

The chain carries TRBV5-1 and TRBJ1-1; 9 bases fit TRBD1. The germline gives CDR1 SGHRS, CDR2 YFSETQ. The CDR3 has 14 amino acids. V gave up 3 bases and J gave up 5 bases; unmatched junction bases: 5. CDR3 sequence (DNA): TGCGCCAGCAGCTCTTACAGGGGGCCGACTGAAGCTTTCTTT. Encoded protein: CASSSYRGPTEAFF.